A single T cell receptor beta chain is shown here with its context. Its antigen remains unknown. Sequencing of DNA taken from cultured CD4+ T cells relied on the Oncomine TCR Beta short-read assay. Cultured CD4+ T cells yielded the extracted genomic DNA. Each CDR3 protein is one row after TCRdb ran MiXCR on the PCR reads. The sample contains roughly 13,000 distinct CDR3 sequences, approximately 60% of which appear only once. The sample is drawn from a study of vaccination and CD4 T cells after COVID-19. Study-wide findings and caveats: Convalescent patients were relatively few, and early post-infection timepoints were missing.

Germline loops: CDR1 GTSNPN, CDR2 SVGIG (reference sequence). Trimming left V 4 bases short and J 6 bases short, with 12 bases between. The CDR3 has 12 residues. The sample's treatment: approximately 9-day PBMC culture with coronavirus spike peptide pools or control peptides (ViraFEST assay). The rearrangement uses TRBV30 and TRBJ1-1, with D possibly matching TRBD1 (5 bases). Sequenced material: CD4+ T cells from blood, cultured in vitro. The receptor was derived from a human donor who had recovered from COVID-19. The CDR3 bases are TGTGCCTGGAATCGGGGCGACTCTGAAGCTTTCTTT. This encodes CAWNRGDSEAFF.